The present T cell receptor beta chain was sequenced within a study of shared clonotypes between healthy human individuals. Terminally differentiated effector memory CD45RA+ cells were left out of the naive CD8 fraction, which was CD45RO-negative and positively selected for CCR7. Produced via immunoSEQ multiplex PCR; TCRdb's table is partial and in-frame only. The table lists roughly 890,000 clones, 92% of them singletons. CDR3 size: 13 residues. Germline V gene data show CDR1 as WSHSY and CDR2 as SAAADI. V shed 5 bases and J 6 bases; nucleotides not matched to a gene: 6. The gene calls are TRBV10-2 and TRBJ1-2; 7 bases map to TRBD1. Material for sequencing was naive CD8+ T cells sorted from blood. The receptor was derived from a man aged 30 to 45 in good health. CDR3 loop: CASSHRGNNGYTF. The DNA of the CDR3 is TGCGCCAGCAGTCACAGGGGTAATAATGGCTACACCTTC.